The sequence of this T cell receptor beta chain was determined in a study of shared clonotypes between healthy human individuals. Sequencing was performed with immunoSEQ multiplex PCR; in TCRdb, only in-frame clones are kept and a portion is missing. The table shows approximately 2.4 million clones, with about 94% occurring only once. The CDR3 extends over 14 amino acids. Unmatched junction bases numbered 7, after V lost 4 bases and J lost 12 bases. Germline V gene data show CDR1 as SGDLS and CDR2 as YYNGEE. The chain has TRBV9 and TRBJ1-6; 10 bases match TRBD1. This receptor was taken from a man younger than 35 in good health. Sequences were obtained from naive CD4+ T cells sorted from blood. Sample subset: CD45RA+ positively selected. CDR3 DNA sequence: TGTGCCAGCAGCCTAGGACAGGGGGGTGGACCCCTCCACTTT. Translation: CASSLGQGGGPLHF.